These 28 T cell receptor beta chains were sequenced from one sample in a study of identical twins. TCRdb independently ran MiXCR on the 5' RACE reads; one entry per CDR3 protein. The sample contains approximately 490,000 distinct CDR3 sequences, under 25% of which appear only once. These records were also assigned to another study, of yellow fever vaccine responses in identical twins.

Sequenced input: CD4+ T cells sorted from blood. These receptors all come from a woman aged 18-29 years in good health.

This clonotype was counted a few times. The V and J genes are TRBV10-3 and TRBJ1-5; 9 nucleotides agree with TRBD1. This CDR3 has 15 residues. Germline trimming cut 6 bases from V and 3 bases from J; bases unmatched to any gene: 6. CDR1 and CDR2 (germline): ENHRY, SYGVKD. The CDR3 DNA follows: TGTGCCATCAGCACGGGACAGGGAGACAATCAGCCCCAGCATTTT. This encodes CAISTGQGDNQPQHF.

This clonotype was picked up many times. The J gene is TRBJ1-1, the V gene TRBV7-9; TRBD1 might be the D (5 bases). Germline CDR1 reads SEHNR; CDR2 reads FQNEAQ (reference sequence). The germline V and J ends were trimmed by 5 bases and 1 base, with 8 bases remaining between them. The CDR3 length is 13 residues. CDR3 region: CASSETENTEAFF. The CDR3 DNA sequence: TGTGCCAGCAGCGAGACAGAGAACACTGAAGCTTTCTTT. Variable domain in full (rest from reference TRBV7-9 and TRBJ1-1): DTGVSQNPRHKITKRGQNVTFRCDPISEHNRLYWYRQTLGQGPEFLTYFQNEAQLEKSRLLSDRFSAERPKGSFSTLEIQRTEQGDSAMYLCASSETENTEAFFGQGTRLTVV.

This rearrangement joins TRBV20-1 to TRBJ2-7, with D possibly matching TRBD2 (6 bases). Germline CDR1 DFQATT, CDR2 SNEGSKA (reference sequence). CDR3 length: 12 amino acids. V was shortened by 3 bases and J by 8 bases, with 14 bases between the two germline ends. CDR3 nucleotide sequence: TGCAGTGCTAGCGGAGGGAGTAGGCAGCAGTACGTC. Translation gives CSASGGSRQQYV.

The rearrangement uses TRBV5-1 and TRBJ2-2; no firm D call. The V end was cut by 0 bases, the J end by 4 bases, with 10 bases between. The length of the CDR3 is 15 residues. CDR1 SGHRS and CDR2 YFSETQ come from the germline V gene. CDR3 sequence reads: CASSLASVVTGELFF. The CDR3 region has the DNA TGCGCCAGCAGCTTGGCTTCGGTCGTCACCGGGGAGCTGTTTTTT. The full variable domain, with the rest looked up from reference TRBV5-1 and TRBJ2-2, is KAGVTQTPRYLIKTRGQQVTLSCSPISGHRSVSWYQQTPGQGLQFLFEYFSETQRNKGNFPGRFSGRQFSNSRSEMNVSTLELGDSALYLCASSLASVVTGELFFGEGSRLTVL.

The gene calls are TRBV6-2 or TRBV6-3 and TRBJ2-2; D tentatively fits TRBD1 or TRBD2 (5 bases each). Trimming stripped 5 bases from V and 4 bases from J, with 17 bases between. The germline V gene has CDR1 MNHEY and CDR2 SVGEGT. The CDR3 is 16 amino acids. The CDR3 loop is CASSPVTGTPTGELFF. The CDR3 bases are TGTGCCAGCAGTCCCGTGACCGGGACCCCCACCGGGGAGCTGTTTTTT.

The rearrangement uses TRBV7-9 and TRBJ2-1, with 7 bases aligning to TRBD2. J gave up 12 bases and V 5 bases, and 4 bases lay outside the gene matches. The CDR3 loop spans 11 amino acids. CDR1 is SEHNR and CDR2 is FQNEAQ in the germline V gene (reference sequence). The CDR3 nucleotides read TGTGCCAGCAGCCCGACGGGAGGGCAGTTCTTC. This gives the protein CASSPTGGQFF.

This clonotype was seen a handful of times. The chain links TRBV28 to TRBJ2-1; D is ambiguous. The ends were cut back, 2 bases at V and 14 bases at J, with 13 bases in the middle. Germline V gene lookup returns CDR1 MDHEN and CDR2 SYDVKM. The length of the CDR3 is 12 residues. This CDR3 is CASSLAGVTKFF. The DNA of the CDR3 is TGTGCCAGCAGTTTAGCAGGCGTAACCAAGTTCTTC. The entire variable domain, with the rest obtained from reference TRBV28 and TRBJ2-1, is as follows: DVKVTQSSRYLVKRTGEKVFLECVQDMDHENMFWYRQDPGLGLRLIYFSYDVKMKEKGDIPEGYSVSREKKERFSLILESASTNQTSMYLCASSLAGVTKFFGPGTRLTVL.

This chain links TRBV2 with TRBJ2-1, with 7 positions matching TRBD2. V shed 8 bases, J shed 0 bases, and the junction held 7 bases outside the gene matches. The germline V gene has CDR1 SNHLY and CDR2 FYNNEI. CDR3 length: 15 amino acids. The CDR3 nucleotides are TGTGCCAGCCTTACTAGCGAAAGCTCCTACAATGAGCAGTTCTTC. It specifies CASLTSESSYNEQFF. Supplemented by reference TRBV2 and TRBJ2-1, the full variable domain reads EPEVTQTPSHQVTQMGQEVILRCVPISNHLYFYWYRQILGQKVEFLVSFYNNEISEKSEIFDDQFSVERPDGSNFTLKIRSTKLEDSAMYFCASLTSESSYNEQFFGPGTRLTVL.

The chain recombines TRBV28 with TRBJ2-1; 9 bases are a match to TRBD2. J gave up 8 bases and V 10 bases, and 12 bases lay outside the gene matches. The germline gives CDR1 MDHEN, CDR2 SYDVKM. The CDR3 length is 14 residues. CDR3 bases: TGTGCCACTCACGATAGCGGGAGAGGCGATGAGCAGTTCTTC. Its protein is CATHDSGRGDEQFF.

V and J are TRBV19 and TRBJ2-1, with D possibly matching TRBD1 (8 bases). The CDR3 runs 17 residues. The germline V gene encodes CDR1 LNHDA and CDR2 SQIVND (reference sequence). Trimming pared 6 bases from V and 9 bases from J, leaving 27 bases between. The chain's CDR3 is CASSPTGDYRVYGEQFF. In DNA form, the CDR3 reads TGTGCCAGTAGCCCGACAGGGGACTACAGGGTCTACGGTGAGCAGTTCTTC. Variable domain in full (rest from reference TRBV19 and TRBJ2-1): DGGITQSPKYLFRKEGQNVTLSCEQNLNHDAMYWYRQDPGQGLRLIYYSQIVNDFQKGDIAEGYSVSREKKESFPLTVTSAQKNPTAFYLCASSPTGDYRVYGEQFFGPGTRLTVL.

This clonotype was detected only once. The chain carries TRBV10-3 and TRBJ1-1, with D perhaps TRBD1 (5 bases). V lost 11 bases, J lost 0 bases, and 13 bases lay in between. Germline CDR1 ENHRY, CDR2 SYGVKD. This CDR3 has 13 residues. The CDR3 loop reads CAVKGEVNTEAFF. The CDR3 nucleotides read TGTGCCGTAAAAGGGGAGGTGAACACTGAAGCTTTCTTT.

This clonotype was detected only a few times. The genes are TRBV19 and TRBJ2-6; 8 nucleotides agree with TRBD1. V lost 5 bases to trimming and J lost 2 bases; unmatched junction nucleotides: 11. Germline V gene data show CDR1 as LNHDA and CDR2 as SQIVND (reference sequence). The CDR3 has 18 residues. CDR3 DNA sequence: TGTGCCAGTAGTCAAAAGACAGGGGCGGTGGCTGGGGCCAACGTCCTGACTTTC. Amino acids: CASSQKTGAVAGANVLTF.

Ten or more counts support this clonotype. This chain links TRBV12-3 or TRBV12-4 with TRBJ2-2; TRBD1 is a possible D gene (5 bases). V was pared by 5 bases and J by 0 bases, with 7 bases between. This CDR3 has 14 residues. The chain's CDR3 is CASSGQANTGELFF. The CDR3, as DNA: TGTGCCAGCAGTGGACAAGCGAACACCGGGGAGCTGTTTTTT.

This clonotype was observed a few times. The CDR3 coding sequence is TGTGCCAGCAGCTTAGTTCCCCTAGCGGGGGGGCCATTTGAGCAGTTCTTC. Translating it yields CASSLVPLAGGPFEQFF. V usage is TRBV7-9 and J usage is TRBJ2-1, with 12 bases aligning to TRBD2. CDR1 SEHNR and CDR2 FQNEAQ come from the germline V gene (reference sequence). The CDR3 runs to 17 residues. The ends lost 1 base at V and 9 bases at J; junction bases unmatched: 10.

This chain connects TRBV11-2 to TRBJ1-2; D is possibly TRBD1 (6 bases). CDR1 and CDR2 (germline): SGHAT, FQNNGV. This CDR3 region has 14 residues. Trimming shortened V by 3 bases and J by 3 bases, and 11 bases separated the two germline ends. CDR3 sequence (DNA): TGTGCCAGCAGCTTCTGGGGGCGGGACTATGGCTACACCTTC. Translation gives CASSFWGRDYGYTF.

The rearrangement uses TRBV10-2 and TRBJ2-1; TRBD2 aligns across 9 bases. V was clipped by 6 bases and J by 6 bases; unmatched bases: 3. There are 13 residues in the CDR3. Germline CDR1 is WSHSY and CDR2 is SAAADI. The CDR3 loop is CASRLAGPNEQFF. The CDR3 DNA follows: TGCGCCAGCAGGCTAGCGGGACCCAATGAGCAGTTCTTC.

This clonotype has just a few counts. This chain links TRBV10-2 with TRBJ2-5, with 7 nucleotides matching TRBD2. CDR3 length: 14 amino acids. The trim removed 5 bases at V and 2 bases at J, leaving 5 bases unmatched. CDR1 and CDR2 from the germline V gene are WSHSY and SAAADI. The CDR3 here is CASSQSGDQETQYF. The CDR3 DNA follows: TGCGCCAGCAGTCAAAGCGGGGATCAAGAGACCCAGTACTTC.

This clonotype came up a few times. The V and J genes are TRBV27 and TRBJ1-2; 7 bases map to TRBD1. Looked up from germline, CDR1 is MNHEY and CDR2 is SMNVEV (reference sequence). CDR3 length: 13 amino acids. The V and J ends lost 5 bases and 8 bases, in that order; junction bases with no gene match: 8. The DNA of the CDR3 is TGTGCCAGCAGTCAGAAGGGGGCTAGAGGCTACACCTTC. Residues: CASSQKGARGYTF.

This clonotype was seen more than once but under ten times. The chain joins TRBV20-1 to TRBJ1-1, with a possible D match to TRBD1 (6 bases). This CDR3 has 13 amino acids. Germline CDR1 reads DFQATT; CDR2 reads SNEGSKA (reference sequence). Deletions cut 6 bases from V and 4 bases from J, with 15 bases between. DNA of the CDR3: TGCAGTGCCCCCAGACAGGAGGGCACTGAAGCTTTCTTT. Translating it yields CSAPRQEGTEAFF.

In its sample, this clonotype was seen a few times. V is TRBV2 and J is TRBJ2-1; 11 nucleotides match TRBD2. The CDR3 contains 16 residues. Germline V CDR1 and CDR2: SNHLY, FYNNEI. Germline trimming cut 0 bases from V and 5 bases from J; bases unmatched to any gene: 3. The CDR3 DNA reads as TGTGCCAGCAGTGAAGCGCTAGCGGGGGGCAACAATGAGCAGTTCTTC. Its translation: CASSEALAGGNNEQFF. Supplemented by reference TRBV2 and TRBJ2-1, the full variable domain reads EPEVTQTPSHQVTQMGQEVILRCVPISNHLYFYWYRQILGQKVEFLVSFYNNEISEKSEIFDDQFSVERPDGSNFTLKIRSTKLEDSAMYFCASSEALAGGNNEQFFGPGTRLTVL.

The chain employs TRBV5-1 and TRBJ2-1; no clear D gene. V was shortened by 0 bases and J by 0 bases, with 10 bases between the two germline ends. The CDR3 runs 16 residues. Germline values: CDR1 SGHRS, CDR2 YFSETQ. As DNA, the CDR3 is TGCGCCAGCAGCTTGGGTCTTCTAAACTCCTACAATGAGCAGTTCTTC. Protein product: CASSLGLLNSYNEQFF.

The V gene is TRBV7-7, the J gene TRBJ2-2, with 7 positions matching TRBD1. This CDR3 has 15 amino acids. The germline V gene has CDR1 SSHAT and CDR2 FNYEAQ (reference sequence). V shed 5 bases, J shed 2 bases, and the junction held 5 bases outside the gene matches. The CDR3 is CASSAGQANTGELFF. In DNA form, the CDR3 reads TGTGCCAGCAGCGCCGGACAGGCAAACACCGGGGAGCTGTTTTTT.

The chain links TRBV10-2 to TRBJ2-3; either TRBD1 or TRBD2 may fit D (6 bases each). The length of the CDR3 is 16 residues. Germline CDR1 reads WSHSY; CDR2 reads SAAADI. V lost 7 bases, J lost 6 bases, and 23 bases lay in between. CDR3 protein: CASTLTGAGAGDTQYF. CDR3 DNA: TGCGCCAGCACCTTGACGGGGGCAGGCGCAGGGGATACGCAGTATTTT.

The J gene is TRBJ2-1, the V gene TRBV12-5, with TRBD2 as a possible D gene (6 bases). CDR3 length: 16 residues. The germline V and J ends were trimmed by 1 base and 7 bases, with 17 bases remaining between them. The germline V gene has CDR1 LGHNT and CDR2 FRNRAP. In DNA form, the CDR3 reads TGTGCTAGTGGTTTGGAAAACCGGAGGGCGATAAATGAGCAGTTCTTC. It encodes CASGLENRRAINEQFF.

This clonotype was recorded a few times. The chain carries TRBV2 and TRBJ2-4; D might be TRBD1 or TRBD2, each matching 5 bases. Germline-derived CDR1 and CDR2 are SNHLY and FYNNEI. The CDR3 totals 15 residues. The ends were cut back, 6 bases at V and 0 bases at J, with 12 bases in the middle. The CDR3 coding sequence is TGTGCCAGCAGCGCTTGGGACCTAGCCAAAAACATTCAGTACTTC. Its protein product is CASSAWDLAKNIQYF.

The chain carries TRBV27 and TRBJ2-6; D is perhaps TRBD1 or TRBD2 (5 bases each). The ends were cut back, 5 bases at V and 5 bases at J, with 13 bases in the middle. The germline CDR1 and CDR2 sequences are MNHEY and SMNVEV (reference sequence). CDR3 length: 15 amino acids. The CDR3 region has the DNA TGTGCCAGCAGTGGGAGAGGGGTCTGGGCCAACGTCCTGACTTTC. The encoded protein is CASSGRGVWANVLTF.

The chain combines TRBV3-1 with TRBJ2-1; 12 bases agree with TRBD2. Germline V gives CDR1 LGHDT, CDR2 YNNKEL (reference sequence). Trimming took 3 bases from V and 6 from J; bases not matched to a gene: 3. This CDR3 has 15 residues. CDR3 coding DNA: TGTGCCAGCAGCCATGTGACTAGCGGGAGCAATGAGCAGTTCTTC. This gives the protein CASSHVTSGSNEQFF.

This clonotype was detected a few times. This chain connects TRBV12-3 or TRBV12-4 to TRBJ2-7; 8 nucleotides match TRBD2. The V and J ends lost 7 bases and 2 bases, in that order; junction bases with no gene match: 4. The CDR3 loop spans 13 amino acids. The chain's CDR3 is CASTPSGPYEQYF. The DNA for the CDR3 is TGTGCCAGCACTCCTAGCGGGCCCTACGAGCAGTACTTC.